This T cell receptor beta chain was profiled in a study of T cell changes during pregnancy in multiple sclerosis. TCRdb keeps only in-frame clones here, not all; method: immunoSEQ multiplex PCR. The sample has 70,000 or so clones; around nine tenths are singletons. V lost 1 base to trimming and J lost 6 bases, with 12 bases between them. Germline V lookup: CDR1 KGHSH, CDR2 LQKENI. This CDR3 spans 14 amino acids. The receptor was derived from a female donor with multiple sclerosis, enrolled in a pregnancy study. This rearrangement joins TRBV18 to TRBJ1-1, with a weak D call TRBD1 (6 bases). Here the sequenced sample was CD4+ T cells from peripheral blood mononuclear cells, taken before pregnancy. The CDR3 DNA reads as TGTGCCAGCTCACCACACAGGGAGATGGCTGAAGCTTTCTTT. It encodes CASSPHREMAEAFF.